This TCR beta chain comes out of a study of cytomegalovirus exposure and HLA in healthy donors. Overall study findings and caveats: 87-base-pair reads could not separate some V segments, including TRBV6-2 and TRBV6-3.

Primers included in the PCR were 60 Vbeta and 13 Jbeta primers. TCRdb's copy holds only in-frame clones and misses some; the assay was immunoSEQ multiplex PCR. Of approximately 160,000 clones in the sample, about 83% were seen once. On this clone itself: Its specificity is not known.

CDR3 size: 15 residues. Per the germline V gene, CDR1 is SGHTA and CDR2 is FQGTGA. Trimming removed 4 bases at V and 7 bases at J, with 20 bases between. Specimen: PBMCs. The chain uses TRBV7-3 and TRBJ2-7; D is perhaps TRBD1 (6 bases). This sequence was found in a girl aged 10 to 17 in good health and CMV-seropositive. For the CDR3, the DNA is TGTGCCAGCAGCTCTACCGGGACAAGGACGAGGGAGCAGTACTTC. This gives the protein CASSSTGTRTREQYF.